Detailed here is one T cell receptor beta chain. While infection was still active, Seattle patients were enrolled and then followed longitudinally. This entry is derived from a study of blood T cell repertoires in COVID-19. The overall study: Specimens from acute and convalescent COVID-19 originated in the United States, Italy and Spain. In each case, the material was cDNA or gDNA derived from T cells, B-cell-depleted T cells, or PBMCs.

Original data processing: Estimation of nucleated cell counts was performed using reference gene primer amplification. TCRdb's copy holds only in-frame clones and misses some; the assay was immunoSEQ multiplex PCR. Clonal size and the V and J genes are those of that table, whereas D and trimming came from the DNA. The table includes around 400,000 clones, 87% detected once. V gave up 6 bases and J gave up 4 bases; unmatched junction bases: 16. The CDR3 contains 17 residues. Germline values: CDR1 MDHEN, CDR2 SYDVKM. Sequenced: peripheral blood. This receptor was taken from a woman aged 55-70 years with COVID-19, enrolled during active disease. The chain joins TRBV28 to TRBJ1-2; 8 bases are a match to TRBD1. CDR3 sequence reads: CASSPEPGTGLPYGYTF. In DNA, the CDR3 is TGTGCCAGCAGCCCTGAGCCCGGGACAGGCCTCCCCTATGGCTACACCTTC.